This TCR beta chain emerged from a study of tumor and adjacent non-tumor tissue in lung cancer. Findings and caveats of the study: Top 100 clones took a larger repertoire share in normal lung. Tumor TCR diversity, when higher, was linked to shorter survival.

This CDR3 region has 15 residues. Trimming left V 7 bases short and J 7 bases short, with 20 bases between. Per the germline V gene, CDR1 is MNHNS and CDR2 is SASEGT. For this clonotype: Its antigen is unidentified.

Three rounds of nested PCR, following a modified ARM-PCR protocol, produced the TCRbeta library. TCRdb used MiXCR to reprocess the multiplex PCR reads, holding one entry per CDR3 protein. The data show almost 75,000 distinct CDR3 sequences, nearly 70% seen once. RNA was extracted from bulk tissue without any cell sorting. The normal lung tissue was taken more than 3 cm from the tumor edge. The source material was distant non-tumor lung tissue. The chain recombines TRBV6-1 with TRBJ2-1; D is ambiguous. The sequence derives from a woman in her 50s with non-small cell lung cancer. CDR3 nucleotide sequence: TGTGCCAGCAAGCTACAGCGTGTTCGTAATAATGAGCAGTTCTTC. Amino acids: CASKLQRVRNNEQFF.